What follows are 24 T cell receptor beta chains derived from one specimen sequenced in a study of T-cell reconstitution after alpha-beta-depleted transplantation in children. It was with unique molecular identifiers that the TCRbeta library was prepared. TCRdb called the PCR reads again in MiXCR, with one record for every CDR3 protein. The sample lists 200,000 to 250,000 distinct CDR3 sequences; 9.7% were seen once. The sequencing here drew on PBMCs from the stem cell graft donor, taken from the stem cell graft. All receptors come from a human donor who donated a stem cell graft to a child with SCID.

This clonotype was detected many times. The chain employs TRBV6-1 and TRBJ1-1; TRBD1 agrees at 11 bases. The J segment lost 0 bases and the V segment lost 6 bases, leaving 0 bases of the junction unmatched. CDR1 is MNHNS, CDR2 SASEGT, per germline. This CDR3 is built from 14 residues. The CDR3 sequence is CASRDRGLNTEAFF. The DNA of the CDR3 is TGTGCCAGCAGGGACAGGGGGCTGAACACTGAAGCTTTCTTT.

This clonotype was observed many times. The chain links TRBV7-2 to TRBJ2-3; no reliable D call. The CDR3 covers 14 residues. Trimming removed 4 bases at V and 0 bases at J, with 8 bases between. Germline-derived CDR1 and CDR2 are SGHTA and FQGNSA. The DNA for the CDR3 is TGTGCCAGCAGCTCCTCGGTTAGCACAGATACGCAGTATTTT. This translates into CASSSSVSTDTQYF. Filled out from reference TRBV7-2 and TRBJ2-3, the complete variable domain reads GAGVSQSPSNKVTEKGKDVELRCDPISGHTALYWYRQSLGQGLEFLIYFQGNSAPDKSGLPSDRFSAERTGGSVSTLTIQRTQQEDSAVYLCASSSSVSTDTQYFGPGTRLTVL.

This clonotype has ten or more counts. This sequence joins TRBV7-9 and TRBJ2-5; possibly TRBD1 for D (6 bases). The V gene's germline CDR1 is SEHNR and CDR2 FQNEAQ (reference sequence). The ends were cut back, 3 bases at V and 4 bases at J, with 15 bases in the middle. CDR3 length: 15 amino acids. The chain's CDR3 is CASSFGALGGETQYF. The CDR3 region has the DNA TGTGCCAGCAGCTTCGGGGCCCTAGGGGGAGAGACCCAGTACTTC.

The chain links TRBV2 to TRBJ2-1, with D uncertain. This CDR3 has 13 residues. The germline V gene has CDR1 SNHLY and CDR2 FYNNEI. Trimming removed 6 bases at V and 5 bases at J, with 11 bases between. CDR3 in amino acids: CASSVNRDNEQFF. The DNA of the CDR3 is TGTGCCAGCAGCGTGAACAGAGACAATGAGCAGTTCTTC.

With respect to this clonotype: A much more abundant neighbour one base away suggests this may be a read error. The chain carries TRBV7-8 and TRBJ2-2; D unresolved. The CDR3 totals 11 residues. Germline CDR1 reads SGHVS; CDR2 reads FQNEAQ. In DNA, the CDR3 is TGTGCCAGCAGCTCCCCCGGCGAGCCGTTTTTT. Its protein product is CASSSPGEPFF.

This clonotype was observed at least ten times. The chain couples TRBV2 to TRBJ2-3; 10 bases line up with TRBD2. The length of the CDR3 is 15 residues. The V and J ends lost 8 bases and 4 bases, in that order; junction bases with no gene match: 9. The V gene's germline CDR1 is SNHLY and CDR2 FYNNEI. CDR3 sequence reads: CASGLPAGGSDTQYF. The CDR3 region has the DNA TGTGCCAGCGGACTGCCAGCGGGGGGGTCAGATACGCAGTATTTT.

In this sample, this clonotype turned up many times. CDR3 nucleotide sequence: TGCGCCAGCCGATCTCCGGGACAGGGGTTCGCCGGGGAGCTGTTTTTT. It codes for CASRSPGQGFAGELFF. The chain is built from TRBV5-1 and TRBJ2-2; 10 bases are a match to TRBD1. CDR1 and CDR2 (germline): SGHRS, YFSETQ. The CDR3 is made up of 16 amino acids. After removal of 7 bases from V and 6 bases from J, the junction contained 12 bases not matched to a gene. The complete variable domain, with remaining parts taken from reference TRBV5-1 and TRBJ2-2, reads KAGVTQTPRYLIKTRGQQVTLSCSPISGHRSVSWYQQTPGQGLQFLFEYFSETQRNKGNFPGRFSGRQFSNSRSEMNVSTLELGDSALYLCASRSPGQGFAGELFFGEGSRLTVL.

This clonotype appeared many times. This chain uses TRBV21-1 with TRBJ1-2; TRBD1 is the table's D call, not checked against the DNA. TRBV21-1 is shown as a pseudogene. This CDR3 spans 18 amino acids. The DNA for the CDR3 is TGTGCCAGCAGCGCTCCTCATAAAGTGAGACAGGGCCACTATGGCTACACCTTC. Amino acid sequence: CASSAPHKVRQGHYGYTF.

In this sample, this clonotype turned up many times. The rearrangement links TRBV12-3 or TRBV12-4 to TRBJ2-2; the D is unclear. V was trimmed by 0 bases and J by 1 base, leaving 6 bases between them. The CDR3 has 15 residues. The CDR3 DNA reads as TGTGCCAGCAGTTTAGCGCTCCAGAACACCGGGGAGCTGTTTTTT. It encodes CASSLALQNTGELFF.

This clonotype was found many times. The V call is TRBV20-1, the J call TRBJ2-1; TRBD2 aligns across 9 bases. The CDR3 length is 16 residues. J lost 0 bases, V lost 1 base, and 4 bases had no gene match. CDR1 is DFQATT, CDR2 SNEGSKA, per germline (reference sequence). Here the CDR3 reads CSARAAGGSSYNEQFF. The CDR3 nucleotides read TGCAGTGCTAGAGCGGCGGGGGGGAGCTCCTACAATGAGCAGTTCTTC.

This clonotype has at least ten counts. The chain combines TRBV7-7 with TRBJ2-1; 14 positions match TRBD2. Trimming took 4 bases from V and 7 from J; bases not matched to a gene: 3. The CDR3 runs 15 residues. Germline values: CDR1 SSHAT, CDR2 FNYEAQ (reference sequence). CDR3 DNA sequence: TGTGCCAGCAGCTCGGGACTAGCGGGGGTAAATGAGCAGTTCTTC. This sequence encodes CASSSGLAGVNEQFF. The variable domain in full, completed from reference TRBV7-7 and TRBJ2-1, reads GAGVSQSPRYKVTKRGQDVTLRCDPISSHATLYWYQQALGQGPEFLTYFNYEAQPDKSGLPSDRFSAERPEGSISTLTIQRTEQRDSAMYRCASSSGLAGVNEQFFGPGTRLTVL.

This clonotype was seen repeatedly, ten times or more. V is TRBV29-1 and J is TRBJ2-1; D call uncertain. V lost 1 base, J lost 9 bases, and 10 bases lay in between. The CDR3 loop spans 12 amino acids. CDR1 and CDR2 (germline): SQVTM, ANQGSEA. CDR3 protein: CSVEGYFSEQFF. Written as DNA, the CDR3 is TGCAGCGTTGAAGGCTACTTTTCTGAGCAGTTCTTC.

To note about this clonotype: This sequence may be a read error, since a much larger clone differs from it by one base. The rearrangement joins TRBV3-1 to TRBJ2-2; 8 nucleotides match TRBD1. Germline CDR1 reads LGHDT; CDR2 reads YNNKEL (reference sequence). The CDR3 extends over 18 amino acids. The CDR3 region has the DNA TGTGCCTGCAGTTCCCGGGACAGGATTGCCTGGAACACCGGGGAGCTGTTTTTT. Its translation: CACSSRDRIAWNTGELFF.

This clonotype was counted ten times or more. The chain has TRBV20-1 and TRBJ2-7, with unresolved D. Germline assignment: CDR1 DFQATT and CDR2 SNEGSKA (reference sequence). The V gene lost 1 base and the J gene lost 2 bases, with 12 bases spanning the gap. CDR3 length equals 14 residues. In DNA form, the CDR3 reads TGCAGTGCTAGAGCCCCGAAAGGGACCTACGAGCAGTACTTC. Its translation: CSARAPKGTYEQYF.

This clonotype has a count of ten or more. The J gene is TRBJ1-5, the V gene TRBV6-5; the D is unclear. Germline values: CDR1 MNHEY, CDR2 SVGAGI. This CDR3 spans 13 amino acids. V lost 0 bases to trimming and J lost 3 bases, with 3 bases between them. This CDR3 reads CASSYSNNQPQHF. The CDR3 bases are TGTGCCAGCAGTTACTCGAACAATCAGCCCCAGCATTTT.

This clonotype has a count of ten or more. The CDR3 spells CSVPPLGKENIQYF. In nucleotides, the CDR3 is TGCAGTGTGCCGCCACTGGGAAAAGAGAACATTCAGTACTTC. This rearrangement joins TRBV20-1 to TRBJ2-4; no clear D gene. CDR1 DFQATT and CDR2 SNEGSKA come from the germline V gene (reference sequence). Trimming removed 7 bases from V and 7 bases from J, with 20 bases in between. This CDR3 spans 14 amino acids.

There are many counts of this clonotype. This chain joins TRBV3-1 and TRBJ2-7; 9 bases agree with TRBD1. The CDR3 totals 16 residues. The germline CDR1 and CDR2 sequences are LGHDT and YNNKEL (reference sequence). The V gene end was trimmed by 2 bases and the J gene end by 2 bases; junction bases not matched to a gene: 7. The CDR3 bases are TGTGCCAGCAGCCAATCTACGGGACAGGGTGCCTACGAGCAGTACTTC. As protein: CASSQSTGQGAYEQYF.

Comment on this clonotype: The junction shows a germline mismatch at one end, possibly a read error. V is TRBV28 and J is TRBJ2-5; no definite D call. The germline CDR1 and CDR2 sequences are MDHEN and SYDVKM. This CDR3 is built from 13 residues. CDR3 amino acids: CTSSFPGLETQYF. CDR3 DNA sequence: TGTACCAGCAGTTTTCCGGGTTTGGAGACCCAGTACTTC.

There are many counts of this clonotype. This rearrangement joins TRBV5-1 to TRBJ1-2; D not certain. There are 18 residues in the CDR3. Germline V gene lookup returns CDR1 SGHRS and CDR2 YFSETQ. V was trimmed by 4 bases and J by 7 bases, leaving 29 bases between them. Here the CDR3 reads CASSALGSGKLMGVGYTF. The CDR3 region has the DNA TGCGCCAGCAGCGCTTTAGGCTCCGGGAAACTAATGGGTGTTGGCTACACCTTC.

This clonotype was found many times. The chain carries TRBV4-1 and TRBJ2-1; D remains unclear. The germline V gene has CDR1 MGHRA and CDR2 YSYEKL. V lost 0 bases and J lost 11, with 14 bases in between. The CDR3 totals 14 residues. The CDR3 region has the DNA TGCGCCAGCAGCCAAGATGTACGGCTGACACAGCAGTTCTTC. It yields the protein CASSQDVRLTQQFF.

This clonotype has ten or more counts. V is TRBV5-1 and J is TRBJ2-7, with 10 positions matching TRBD1. In germline, CDR1 is SGHRS, CDR2 YFSETQ. J was trimmed by 4 bases and V by 0 bases; bases with no gene match: 19. There are 20 residues in the CDR3. This CDR3 is CASSLANDRGPESTPYEQYF. CDR3 bases: TGCGCCAGCAGCTTGGCCAACGACAGGGGGCCCGAGAGTACTCCGTACGAGCAGTACTTC. The whole variable domain, remainder taken from reference TRBV5-1 and TRBJ2-7, is KAGVTQTPRYLIKTRGQQVTLSCSPISGHRSVSWYQQTPGQGLQFLFEYFSETQRNKGNFPGRFSGRQFSNSRSEMNVSTLELGDSALYLCASSLANDRGPESTPYEQYFGPGTRLTVT.

This clonotype was seen ten or more times. The chain links TRBV20-1 to TRBJ2-7; 11 bases map to TRBD2. Germline values: CDR1 DFQATT, CDR2 SNEGSKA (reference sequence). Losses at the gene ends were 1 base for V and 0 bases for J; bases not matched to a gene: 2. The CDR3 is 15 amino acids. Here the CDR3 reads CSARALAGGSYEQYF. The CDR3 bases are TGCAGTGCTAGAGCCCTAGCGGGGGGCTCCTACGAGCAGTACTTC.

This clonotype showed up many times. The chain combines TRBV12-3 or TRBV12-4 with TRBJ1-1; the match to TRBD1 covers 7 bases. V was pared by 3 bases and J by 5 bases, with 6 bases of the junction left unmatched. CDR3 length: 14 residues. The chain's CDR3 is CASSLIQGGTEAFF. In DNA form, the CDR3 reads TGTGCCAGCAGTTTGATCCAGGGGGGGACTGAAGCTTTCTTT.

This clonotype was seen at least ten times. In DNA, the CDR3 is TGCGCCAGCAGCCAAGAAGGATTTGGGGGGTTTGGGGCTGAAGCTTTCTTT. Its protein product is CASSQEGFGGFGAEAFF. The V call is TRBV4-3, the J call TRBJ1-1, with a weak D call TRBD1 (5 bases). Germline CDR1 is LGHNA and CDR2 is YSLEER. CDR3 length: 17 amino acids. Between the trimmed V and J ends, which lost 0 bases and 6 bases, there was a span of 20 bases.